Given below is one TCR beta chain in context. Its target antigen remains unknown. Base qualities are missing; no much larger clone stands one base away. The immunoSEQ Assay, a bias-controlled multiplex PCR, was used to amplify TCRbeta CDR3 regions from genomic DNA. The published analysis was carried out like this. The number of nucleated cells in each sample was estimated by amplification of reference gene primers within the assay. Sequence reads were collapsed and filtered to measure the absolute abundance of every unique TCRbeta CDR3 rearrangement. For each sample, productive Simpson clonality was calculated as the square root of Simpson's diversity index over productive rearrangements. TCRdb stores this immuneACCESS table with in-frame sequences only. Part of the clones is absent; in the studies checked, under half of the shortfall reflects unresolved V genes, and no reason is known for the rest. V and J calls and clone size are as listed in that table; D and trimming were resolved from the DNA. The sample table lists about 180,000 clones, around 87% of them with a count of one. 2.5% to 3% of the sample comes from the top ten.

The CDR3 holds 14 amino acids from the cysteine to the phenylalanine. Only the CDR3 portion is preserved as DNA: 42 bases, with reading frame beginning at the first base. The germline V gene (reference sequence) sets CDR1 to LNHDA and CDR2 to SQIVND. V trim: 7 bases; J trim: 4 bases; unmatched bases: 7. The sample belongs to a study of blood T cell repertoires in COVID-19 (dated by TCRdb to the early 2020s). Some background on the complete study: The collaborator samples originated in the United States, Italy and Spain and spanned the acute and convalescent phases of COVID-19. The material from the prospective study consisted of cDNA or gDNA derived from T cells, B-cell-depleted T cells, or PBMCs. A freely available public database, intended as a resource for researchers studying the immune response to SARS-CoV-2, is where the repertoires were released. The samples were drawn from the first 160 participants of the ongoing ImmuneRACE study and from 950 to 1,500 subjects provided by 6 global collaborators. The dataset comprised deeply sampled blood TCRbeta repertoires from subjects exposed to, actively infected with, or recovered from COVID-19. Nearly every sample came with metadata listing a de-identified subject ID, COVID-19 status, age in years and sex. Where HLA class I and class II types were available, the types were taken from metadata supplied by the sample provider, not from assay-based typing. General findings and caveats noted by the study authors: The quantity of clinical and demographic metadata differed by source and by participant and was supplied without curation.

Collaborating institutions collected whole blood in K2EDTA tubes following their own protocols. Collaborator samples were shipped for TCRbeta analysis as frozen whole blood, isolated PBMCs, or DNA extracted from either sample type. The clonotype comes from a woman in her twenties or thirties with active or convalescent COVID-19. The rearrangement joined TRBV19 to TRBJ1-2; a stretch of 9 junction bases matches TRBD1. The sequencing sample was made of peripheral blood. The sequenced DNA: TGTGCCAGTACCCCGGGGACAGGGACCTATGGCTACACCTTC. This gives the protein CASTPGTGTYGYTF.